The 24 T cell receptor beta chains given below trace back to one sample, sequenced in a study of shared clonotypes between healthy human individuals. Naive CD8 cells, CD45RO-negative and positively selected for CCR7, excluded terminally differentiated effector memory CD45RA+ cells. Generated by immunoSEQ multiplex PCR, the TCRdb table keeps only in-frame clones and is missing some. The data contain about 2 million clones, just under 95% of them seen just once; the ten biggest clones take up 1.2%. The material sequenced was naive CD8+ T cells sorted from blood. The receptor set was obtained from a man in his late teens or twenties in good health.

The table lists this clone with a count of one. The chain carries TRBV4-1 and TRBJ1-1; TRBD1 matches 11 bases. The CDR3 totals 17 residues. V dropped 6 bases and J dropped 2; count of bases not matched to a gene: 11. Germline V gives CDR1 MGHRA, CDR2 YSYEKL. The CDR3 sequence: CASSRTGTGGINTEAFF. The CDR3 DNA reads TGCGCCAGCAGTCGAACCGGGACAGGGGGTATTAACACTGAAGCTTTCTTT.

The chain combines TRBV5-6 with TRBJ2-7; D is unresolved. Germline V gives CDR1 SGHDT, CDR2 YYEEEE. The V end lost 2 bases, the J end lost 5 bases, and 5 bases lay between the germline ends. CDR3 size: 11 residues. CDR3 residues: CASSFVNEQYF. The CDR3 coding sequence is TGTGCCAGCAGCTTTGTCAACGAGCAGTACTTC.

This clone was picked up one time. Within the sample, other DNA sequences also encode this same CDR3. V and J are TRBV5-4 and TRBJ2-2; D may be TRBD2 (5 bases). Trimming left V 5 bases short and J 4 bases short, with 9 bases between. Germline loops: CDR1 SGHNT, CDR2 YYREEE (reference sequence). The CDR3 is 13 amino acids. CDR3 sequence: CASSSGGTGELFF. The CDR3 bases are TGTGCCAGCAGTTCCGGAGGCACCGGGGAGCTGTTTTTT.

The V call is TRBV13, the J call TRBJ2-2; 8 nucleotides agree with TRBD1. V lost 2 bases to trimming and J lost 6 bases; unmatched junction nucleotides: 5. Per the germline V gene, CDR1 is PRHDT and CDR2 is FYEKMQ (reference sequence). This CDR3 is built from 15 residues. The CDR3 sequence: CASSLQGARSGELFF. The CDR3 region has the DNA TGTGCCAGCAGCTTACAGGGGGCGCGGTCCGGGGAGCTGTTTTTT.

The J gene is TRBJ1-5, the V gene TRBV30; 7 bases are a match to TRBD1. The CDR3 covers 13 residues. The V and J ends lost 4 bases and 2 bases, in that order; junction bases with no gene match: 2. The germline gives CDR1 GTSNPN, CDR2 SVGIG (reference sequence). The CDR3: CAWKGTGNQPQHF. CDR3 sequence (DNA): TGTGCCTGGAAGGGGACAGGCAATCAGCCCCAGCATTTT.

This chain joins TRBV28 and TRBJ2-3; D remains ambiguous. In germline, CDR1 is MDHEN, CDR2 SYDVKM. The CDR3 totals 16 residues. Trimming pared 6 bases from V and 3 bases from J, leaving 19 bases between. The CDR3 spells CASSPTSTRLTDTQYF. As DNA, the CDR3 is TGTGCCAGCAGCCCTACGTCCACCAGGTTGACAGATACGCAGTATTTT.

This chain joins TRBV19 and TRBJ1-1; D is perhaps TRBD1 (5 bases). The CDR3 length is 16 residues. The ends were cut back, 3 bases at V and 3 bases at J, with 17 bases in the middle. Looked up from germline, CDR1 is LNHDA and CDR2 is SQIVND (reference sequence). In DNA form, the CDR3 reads TGTGCCAGTAGTATGGAAGGGACTGTGTTTTACACTGAAGCTTTCTTT. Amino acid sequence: CASSMEGTVFYTEAFF.

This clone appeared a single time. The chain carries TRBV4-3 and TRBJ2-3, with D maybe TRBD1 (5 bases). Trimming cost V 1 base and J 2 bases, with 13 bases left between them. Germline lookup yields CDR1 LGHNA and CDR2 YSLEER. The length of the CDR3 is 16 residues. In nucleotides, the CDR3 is TGCGCCAGCAGCCAAGGGCTGGACACATACACAGATACGCAGTATTTT. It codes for CASSQGLDTYTDTQYF.

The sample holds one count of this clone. CDR3 amino acids: CASSPTIYEGNYGYTF. In DNA, the CDR3 is TGTGCCAGCAGCCCAACCATATATGAGGGTAACTATGGCTACACCTTC. This rearrangement joins TRBV7-9 to TRBJ1-2; no clear D gene. Germline V CDR1 and CDR2: SEHNR, FQNEAQ (reference sequence). The V and J ends lost 5 bases and 1 base respectively, with 17 bases between them. CDR3 length: 16 residues.

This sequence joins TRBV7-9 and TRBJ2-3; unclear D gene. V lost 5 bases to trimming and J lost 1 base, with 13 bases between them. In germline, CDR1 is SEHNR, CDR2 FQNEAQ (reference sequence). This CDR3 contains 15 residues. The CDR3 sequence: CASSLAGDRTDTQYF. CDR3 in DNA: TGTGCCAGCAGCCTCGCCGGTGACCGCACAGATACGCAGTATTTT. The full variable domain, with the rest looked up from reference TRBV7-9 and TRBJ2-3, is DTGVSQNPRHKITKRGQNVTFRCDPISEHNRLYWYRQTLGQGPEFLTYFQNEAQLEKSRLLSDRFSAERPKGSFSTLEIQRTEQGDSAMYLCASSLAGDRTDTQYFGPGTRLTVL.

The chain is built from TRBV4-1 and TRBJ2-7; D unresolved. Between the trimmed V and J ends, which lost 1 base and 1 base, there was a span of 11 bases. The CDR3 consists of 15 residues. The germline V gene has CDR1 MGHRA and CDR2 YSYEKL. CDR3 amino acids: CASSQVPTTSYEQYF. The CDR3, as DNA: TGCGCCAGCAGCCAAGTGCCGACCACATCCTACGAGCAGTACTTC.

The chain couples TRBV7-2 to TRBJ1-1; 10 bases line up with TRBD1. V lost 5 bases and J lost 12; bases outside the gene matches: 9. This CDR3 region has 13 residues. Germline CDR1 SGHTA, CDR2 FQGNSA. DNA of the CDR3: TGTGCCAGCAGCCAGTCGACAGGGGGCGAAACTTTCTTT. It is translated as CASSQSTGGETFF.

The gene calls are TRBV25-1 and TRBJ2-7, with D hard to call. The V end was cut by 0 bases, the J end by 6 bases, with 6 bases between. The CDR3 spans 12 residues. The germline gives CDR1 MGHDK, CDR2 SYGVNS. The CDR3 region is CASSEYEAEQYF. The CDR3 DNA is TGTGCCAGCAGTGAATACGAGGCCGAGCAGTACTTC.

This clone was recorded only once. The CDR3 DNA follows: TGTGCCAGCAGCGTAACCCAGGGGATGTCGGGTACGCAGTATTTT. It codes for CASSVTQGMSGTQYF. The genes are TRBV9 and TRBJ2-3, with TRBD1 as a possible D gene (6 bases). CDR1 is SGDLS and CDR2 is YYNGEE in the germline V gene. This CDR3 is 15 amino acids long. Trimming removed 1 base from V and 8 bases from J, with 17 bases in between.

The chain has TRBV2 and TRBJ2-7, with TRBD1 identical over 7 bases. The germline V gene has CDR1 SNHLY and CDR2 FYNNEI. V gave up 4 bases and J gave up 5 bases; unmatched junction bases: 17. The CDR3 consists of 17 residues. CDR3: CASSAPTFRGGLDEQYF. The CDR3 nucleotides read TGTGCCAGCAGTGCACCGACCTTCAGAGGGGGCCTCGACGAGCAGTACTTC.

CDR3 nucleotide sequence: TGTGCCAGCAATGCCTTGGGGGACCCCTTGCACGAGCAGTACTTC. Protein product: CASNALGDPLHEQYF. J is TRBJ2-7 and V is TRBV27, with D perhaps being TRBD1 or TRBD2 (5 bases each). Germline V gene data show CDR1 as MNHEY and CDR2 as SMNVEV (reference sequence). CDR3 length: 15 residues. Trimming shortened V by 7 bases and J by 5 bases, and 21 bases separated the two germline ends.

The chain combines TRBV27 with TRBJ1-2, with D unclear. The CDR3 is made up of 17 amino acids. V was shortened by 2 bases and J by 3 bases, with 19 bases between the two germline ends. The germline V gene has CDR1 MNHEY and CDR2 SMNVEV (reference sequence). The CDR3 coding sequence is TGTGCCAGCAGTTTAGAAGCCAGACTGCTGGGATACTATGGCTACACCTTC. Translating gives CASSLEARLLGYYGYTF.

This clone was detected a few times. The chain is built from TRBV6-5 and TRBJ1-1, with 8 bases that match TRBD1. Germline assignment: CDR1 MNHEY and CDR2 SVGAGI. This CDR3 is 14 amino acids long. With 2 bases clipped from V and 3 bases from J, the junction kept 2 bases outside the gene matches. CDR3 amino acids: CASSYQGADTEAFF. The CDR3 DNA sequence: TGTGCCAGCAGTTACCAGGGGGCAGACACTGAAGCTTTCTTT.

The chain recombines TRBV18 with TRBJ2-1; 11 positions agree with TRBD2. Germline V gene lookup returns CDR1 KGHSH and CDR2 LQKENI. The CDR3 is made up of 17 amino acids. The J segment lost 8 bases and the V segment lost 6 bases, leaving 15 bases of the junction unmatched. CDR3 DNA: TGTGCCAGCTCTCTCGGGACTAGCGGACAAGAGGTCGATGAGCAGTTCTTC. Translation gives CASSLGTSGQEVDEQFF.

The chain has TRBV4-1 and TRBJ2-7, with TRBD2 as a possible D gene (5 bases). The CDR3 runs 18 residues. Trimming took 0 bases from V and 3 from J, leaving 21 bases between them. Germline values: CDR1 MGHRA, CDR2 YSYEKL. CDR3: CASSQDPGSSWMSYEQYF. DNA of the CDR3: TGCGCCAGCAGCCAAGACCCGGGGAGCAGTTGGATGAGCTACGAGCAGTACTTC.

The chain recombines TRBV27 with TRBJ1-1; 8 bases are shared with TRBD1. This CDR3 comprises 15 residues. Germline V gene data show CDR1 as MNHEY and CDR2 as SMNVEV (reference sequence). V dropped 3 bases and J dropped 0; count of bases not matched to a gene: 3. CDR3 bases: TGTGCCAGCAGTTTCGGACAGGGCATGAACACTGAAGCTTTCTTT. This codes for CASSFGQGMNTEAFF.

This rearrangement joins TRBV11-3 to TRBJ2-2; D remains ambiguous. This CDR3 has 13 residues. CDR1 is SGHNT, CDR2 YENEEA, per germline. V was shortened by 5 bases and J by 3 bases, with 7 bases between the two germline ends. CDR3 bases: TGTGCCAGCAGCAACGGATACACCGGGGAGCTGTTTTTT. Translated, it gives CASSNGYTGELFF.

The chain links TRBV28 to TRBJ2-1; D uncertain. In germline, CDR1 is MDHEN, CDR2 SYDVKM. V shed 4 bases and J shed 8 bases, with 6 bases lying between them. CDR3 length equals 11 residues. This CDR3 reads CASSSKDEQFF. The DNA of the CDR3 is TGTGCCAGCAGTTCAAAGGATGAGCAGTTCTTC.

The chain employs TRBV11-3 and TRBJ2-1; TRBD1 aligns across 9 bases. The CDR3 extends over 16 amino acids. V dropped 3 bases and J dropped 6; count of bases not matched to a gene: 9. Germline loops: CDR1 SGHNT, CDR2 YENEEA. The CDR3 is CASSLEPGTGPNEQFF. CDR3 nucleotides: TGTGCCAGCAGCTTGGAACCCGGGACAGGGCCCAATGAGCAGTTCTTC.